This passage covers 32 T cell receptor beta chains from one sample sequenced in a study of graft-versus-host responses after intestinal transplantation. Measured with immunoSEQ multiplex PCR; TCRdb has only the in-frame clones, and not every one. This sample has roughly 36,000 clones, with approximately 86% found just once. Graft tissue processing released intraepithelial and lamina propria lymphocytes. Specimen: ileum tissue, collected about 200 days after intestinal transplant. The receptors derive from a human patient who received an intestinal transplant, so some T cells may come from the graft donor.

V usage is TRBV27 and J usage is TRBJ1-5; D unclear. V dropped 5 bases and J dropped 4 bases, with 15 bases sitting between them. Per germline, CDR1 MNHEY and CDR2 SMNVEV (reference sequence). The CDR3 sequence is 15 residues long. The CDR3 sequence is CASSASETQNQPQHF. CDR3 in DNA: TGTGCCAGCAGTGCCTCCGAGACACAAAATCAGCCCCAGCATTTT.

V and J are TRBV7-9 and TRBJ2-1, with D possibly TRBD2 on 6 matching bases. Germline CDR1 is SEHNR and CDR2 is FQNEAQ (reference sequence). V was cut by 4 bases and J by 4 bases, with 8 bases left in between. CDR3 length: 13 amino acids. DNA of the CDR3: TGTGCCAGCAGCTGGGCGGGGTACAATGAGCAGTTCTTC. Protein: CASSWAGYNEQFF.

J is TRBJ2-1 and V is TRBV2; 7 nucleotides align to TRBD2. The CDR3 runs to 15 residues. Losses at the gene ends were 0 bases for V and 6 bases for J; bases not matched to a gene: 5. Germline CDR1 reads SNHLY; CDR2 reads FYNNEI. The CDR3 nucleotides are TGTGCCAGCAGTGAAGCGCCAGCGGGGTCCAATGAGCAGTTCTTC. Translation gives CASSEAPAGSNEQFF.

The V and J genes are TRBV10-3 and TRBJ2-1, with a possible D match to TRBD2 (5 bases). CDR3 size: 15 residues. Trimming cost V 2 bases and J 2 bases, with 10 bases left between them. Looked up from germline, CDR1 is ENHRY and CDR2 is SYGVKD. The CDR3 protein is CAISEREPTYNEQFF. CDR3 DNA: TGTGCCATCAGTGAGCGGGAACCCACCTACAATGAGCAGTTCTTC.

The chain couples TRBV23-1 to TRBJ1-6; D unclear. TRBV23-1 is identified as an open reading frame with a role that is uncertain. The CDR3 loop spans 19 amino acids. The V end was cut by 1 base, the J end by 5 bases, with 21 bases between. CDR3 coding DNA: TGCGCCAGCAGTCAATATTACCGGACCGCAGCAGTTCATAATTCACCCCTCCACTTT. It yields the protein CASSQYYRTAAVHNSPLHF.

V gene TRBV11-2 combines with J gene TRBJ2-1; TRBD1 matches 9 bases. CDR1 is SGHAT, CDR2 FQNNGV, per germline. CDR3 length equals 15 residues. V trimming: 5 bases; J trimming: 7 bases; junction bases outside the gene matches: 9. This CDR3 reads CASSPNRGRGNEQFF. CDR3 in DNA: TGTGCCAGCAGCCCCAACAGGGGGCGTGGAAATGAGCAGTTCTTC.

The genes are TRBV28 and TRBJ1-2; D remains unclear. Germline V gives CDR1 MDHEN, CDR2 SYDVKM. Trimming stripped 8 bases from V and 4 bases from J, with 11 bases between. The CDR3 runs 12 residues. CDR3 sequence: CASSDGAYGYTF. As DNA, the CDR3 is TGTGCCAGCTCGGACGGCGCCTATGGCTACACCTTC.

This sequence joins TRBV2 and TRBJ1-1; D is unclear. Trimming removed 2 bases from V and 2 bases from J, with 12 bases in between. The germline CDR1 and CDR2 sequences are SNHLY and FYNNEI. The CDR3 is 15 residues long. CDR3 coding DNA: TGTGCCAGCAGTGAATTCGCAGGAGAAAACACTGAAGCTTTCTTT. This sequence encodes CASSEFAGENTEAFF.

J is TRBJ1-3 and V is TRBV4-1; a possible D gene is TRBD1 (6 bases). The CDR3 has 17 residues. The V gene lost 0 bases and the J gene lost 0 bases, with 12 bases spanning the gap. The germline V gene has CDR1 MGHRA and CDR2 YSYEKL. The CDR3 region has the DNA TGCGCCAGCAGCCAAGATGACAGGATGAGCTCTGGAAACACCATATATTTT. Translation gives CASSQDDRMSSGNTIYF.

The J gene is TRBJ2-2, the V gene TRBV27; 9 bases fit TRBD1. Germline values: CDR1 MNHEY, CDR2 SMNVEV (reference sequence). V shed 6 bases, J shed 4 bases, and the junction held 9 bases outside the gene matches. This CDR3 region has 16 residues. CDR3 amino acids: CASSSQGAQVTGELFF. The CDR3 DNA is TGTGCCAGCAGCTCACAGGGGGCGCAGGTCACCGGGGAGCTGTTTTTT.

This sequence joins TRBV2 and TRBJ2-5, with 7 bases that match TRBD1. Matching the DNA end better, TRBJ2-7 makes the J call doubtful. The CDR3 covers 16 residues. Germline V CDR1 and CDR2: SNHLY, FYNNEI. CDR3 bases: TGTGCCAGCAGTGAAGGGGGACACAGGGGTCCCTACGAGCAGTACTTC. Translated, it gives CASSEGGHRGPYEQYF.

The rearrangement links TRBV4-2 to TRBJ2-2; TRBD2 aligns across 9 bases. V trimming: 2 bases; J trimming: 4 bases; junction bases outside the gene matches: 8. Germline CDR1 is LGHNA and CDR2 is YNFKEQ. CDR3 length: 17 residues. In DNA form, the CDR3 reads TGTGCCAGCAGCCAACTGTTTCTAGCGGGATCCACCGGGGAGCTGTTTTTT. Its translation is CASSQLFLAGSTGELFF.

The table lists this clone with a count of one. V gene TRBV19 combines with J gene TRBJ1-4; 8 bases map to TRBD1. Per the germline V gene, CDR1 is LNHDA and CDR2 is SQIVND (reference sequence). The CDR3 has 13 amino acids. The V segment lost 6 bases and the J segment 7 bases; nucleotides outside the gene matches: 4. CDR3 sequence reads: CASRDRDVEKLFF. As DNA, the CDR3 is TGTGCCAGTAGGGACAGGGATGTTGAAAAACTGTTTTTT. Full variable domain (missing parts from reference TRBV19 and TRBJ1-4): DGGITQSPKYLFRKEGQNVTLSCEQNLNHDAMYWYRQDPGQGLRLIYYSQIVNDFQKGDIAEGYSVSREKKESFPLTVTSAQKNPTAFYLCASRDRDVEKLFFGSGTQLSVL.

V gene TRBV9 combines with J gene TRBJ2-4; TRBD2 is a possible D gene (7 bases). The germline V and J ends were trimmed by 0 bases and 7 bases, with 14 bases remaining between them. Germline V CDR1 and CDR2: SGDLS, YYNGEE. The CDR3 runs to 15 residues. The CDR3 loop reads CASSVGGGRGNIQYF. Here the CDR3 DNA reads TGTGCCAGCAGCGTAGGGGGGGGCCGGGGGAACATTCAGTACTTC.

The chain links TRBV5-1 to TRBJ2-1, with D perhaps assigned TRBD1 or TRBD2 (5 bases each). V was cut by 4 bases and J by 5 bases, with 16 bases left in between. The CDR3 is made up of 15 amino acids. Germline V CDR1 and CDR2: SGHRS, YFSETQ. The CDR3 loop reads CASSAGWDGNNEQFF. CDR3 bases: TGCGCCAGCAGCGCTGGCTGGGACGGGAACAATGAGCAGTTCTTC. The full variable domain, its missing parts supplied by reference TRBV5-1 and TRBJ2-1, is KAGVTQTPRYLIKTRGQQVTLSCSPISGHRSVSWYQQTPGQGLQFLFEYFSETQRNKGNFPGRFSGRQFSNSRSEMNVSTLELGDSALYLCASSAGWDGNNEQFFGPGTRLTVL.

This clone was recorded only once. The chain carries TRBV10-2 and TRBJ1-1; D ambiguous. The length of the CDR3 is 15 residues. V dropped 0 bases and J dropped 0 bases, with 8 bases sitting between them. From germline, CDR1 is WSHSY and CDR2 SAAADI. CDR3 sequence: CASSESNHMNTEAFF. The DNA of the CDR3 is TGCGCCAGCAGTGAGTCGAACCACATGAACACTGAAGCTTTCTTT.

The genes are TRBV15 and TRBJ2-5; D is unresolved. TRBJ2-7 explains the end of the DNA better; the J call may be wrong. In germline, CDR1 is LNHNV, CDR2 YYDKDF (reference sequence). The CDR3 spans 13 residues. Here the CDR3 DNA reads TGTGCCACCAGCAGAGATGTCAGCTACGAGCAGTACTTC. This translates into CATSRDVSYEQYF.

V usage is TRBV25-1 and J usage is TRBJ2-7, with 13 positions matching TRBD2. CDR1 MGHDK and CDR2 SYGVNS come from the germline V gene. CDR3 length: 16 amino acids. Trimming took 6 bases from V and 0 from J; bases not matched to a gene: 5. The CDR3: CASRAGLAGTSYEQYF. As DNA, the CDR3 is TGTGCCAGCAGGGCGGGACTAGCGGGGACCTCCTACGAGCAGTACTTC.

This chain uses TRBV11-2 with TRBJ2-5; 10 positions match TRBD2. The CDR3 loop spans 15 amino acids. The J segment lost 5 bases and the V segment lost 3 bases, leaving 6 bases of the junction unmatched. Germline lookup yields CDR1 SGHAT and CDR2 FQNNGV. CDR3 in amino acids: CASSFGAGGPETQYF. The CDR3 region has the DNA TGTGCCAGCAGCTTCGGAGCGGGAGGGCCCGAGACCCAGTACTTC.

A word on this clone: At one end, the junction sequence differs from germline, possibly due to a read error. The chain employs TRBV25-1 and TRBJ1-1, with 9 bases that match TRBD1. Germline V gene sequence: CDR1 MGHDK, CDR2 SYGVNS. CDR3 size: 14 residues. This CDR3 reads CASSKTGGNSEAFF. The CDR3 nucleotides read TGTGCCAGCAGTAAGACAGGGGGAAACAGTGAAGCTTTCTTT.

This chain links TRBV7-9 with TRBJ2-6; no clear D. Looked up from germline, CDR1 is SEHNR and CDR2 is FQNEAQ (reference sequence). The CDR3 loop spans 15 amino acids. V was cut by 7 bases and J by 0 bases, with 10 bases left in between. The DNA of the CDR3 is TGTGCCAGCAACCTAGGGTTCTCTGGGGCCAACGTCCTGACTTTC. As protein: CASNLGFSGANVLTF.

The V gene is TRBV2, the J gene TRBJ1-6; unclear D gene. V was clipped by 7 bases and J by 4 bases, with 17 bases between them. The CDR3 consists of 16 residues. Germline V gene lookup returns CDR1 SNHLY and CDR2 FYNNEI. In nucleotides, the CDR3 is TGTGCCAGCATTACTGAGCGGGGAGGGTATAATTCACCCCTCCACTTT. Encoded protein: CASITERGGYNSPLHF.

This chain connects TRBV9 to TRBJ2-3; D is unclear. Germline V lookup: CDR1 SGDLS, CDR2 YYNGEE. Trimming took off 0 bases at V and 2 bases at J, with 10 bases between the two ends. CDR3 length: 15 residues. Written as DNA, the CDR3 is TGTGCCAGCAGCGTAGTCGGCAGGACCACAGATACGCAGTATTTT. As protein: CASSVVGRTTDTQYF.

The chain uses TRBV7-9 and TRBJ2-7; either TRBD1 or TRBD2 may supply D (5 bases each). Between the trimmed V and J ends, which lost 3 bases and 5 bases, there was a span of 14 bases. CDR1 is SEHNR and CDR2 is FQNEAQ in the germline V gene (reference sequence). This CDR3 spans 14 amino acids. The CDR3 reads CASSFTGRADEQYF. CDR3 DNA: TGTGCCAGCAGCTTTACGGGACGAGCCGACGAGCAGTACTTC.

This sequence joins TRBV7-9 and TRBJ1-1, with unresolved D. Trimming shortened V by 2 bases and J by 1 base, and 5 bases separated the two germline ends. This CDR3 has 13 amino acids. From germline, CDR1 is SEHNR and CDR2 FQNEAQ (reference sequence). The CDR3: CASSLIENTEAFF. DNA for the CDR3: TGTGCCAGCAGCTTAATCGAGAACACTGAAGCTTTCTTT.

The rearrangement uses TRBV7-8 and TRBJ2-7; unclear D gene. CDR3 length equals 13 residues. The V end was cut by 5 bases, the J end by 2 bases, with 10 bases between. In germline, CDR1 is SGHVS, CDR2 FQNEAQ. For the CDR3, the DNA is TGTGCCAGCAGCCCCGACGGTCCCTACGAGCAGTACTTC. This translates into CASSPDGPYEQYF.

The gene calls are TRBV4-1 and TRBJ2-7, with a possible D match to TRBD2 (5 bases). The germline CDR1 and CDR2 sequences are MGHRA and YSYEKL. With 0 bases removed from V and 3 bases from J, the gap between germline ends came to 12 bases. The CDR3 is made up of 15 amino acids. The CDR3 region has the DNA TGCGCCAGCAGCCAAGATCGGGGAGCATTCTACGAGCAGTACTTC. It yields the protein CASSQDRGAFYEQYF.

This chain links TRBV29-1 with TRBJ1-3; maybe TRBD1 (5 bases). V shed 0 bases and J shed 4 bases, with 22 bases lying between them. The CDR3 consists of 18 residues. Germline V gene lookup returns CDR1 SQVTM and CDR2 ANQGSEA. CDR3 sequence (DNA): TGCAGCGTTGAAGATCCGGCAGGGAGGTACGAAGCGGGAAACACCATATATTTT. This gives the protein CSVEDPAGRYEAGNTIYF. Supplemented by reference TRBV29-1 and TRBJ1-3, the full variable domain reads SAVISQKPSRDICQRGTSLTIQCQVDSQVTMMFWYRQQPGQSLTLIATANQGSEATYESGFVIDKFPISRPNLTFSTLTVSNMSPEDSSIYLCSVEDPAGRYEAGNTIYFGEGSWLTVV.

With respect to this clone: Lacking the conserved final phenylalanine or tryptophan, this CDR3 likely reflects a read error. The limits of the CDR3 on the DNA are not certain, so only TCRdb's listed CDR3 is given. The CDR3 here is CASSWGEQS. The V and J genes are TRBV7-9 and TRBJ2-7; the table's D call of TRBD2 was not tested on the DNA. The CDR3 is made up of 9 amino acids, end residues included. Germline CDR1 reads SEHNR; CDR2 reads FQNEAQ (reference sequence).

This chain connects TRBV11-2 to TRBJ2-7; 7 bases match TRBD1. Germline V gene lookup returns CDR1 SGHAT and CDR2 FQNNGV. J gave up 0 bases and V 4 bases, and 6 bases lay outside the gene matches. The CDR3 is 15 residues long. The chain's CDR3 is CASSWVTGSSYEQYF. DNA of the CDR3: TGTGCCAGCAGCTGGGTGACAGGGAGCTCCTACGAGCAGTACTTC.

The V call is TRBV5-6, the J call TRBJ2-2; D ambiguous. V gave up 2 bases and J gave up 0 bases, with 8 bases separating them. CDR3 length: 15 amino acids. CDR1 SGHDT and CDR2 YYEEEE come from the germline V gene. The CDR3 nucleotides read TGTGCCAGCAGCTTACAGCTCACGAACACCGGGGAGCTGTTTTTT. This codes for CASSLQLTNTGELFF.

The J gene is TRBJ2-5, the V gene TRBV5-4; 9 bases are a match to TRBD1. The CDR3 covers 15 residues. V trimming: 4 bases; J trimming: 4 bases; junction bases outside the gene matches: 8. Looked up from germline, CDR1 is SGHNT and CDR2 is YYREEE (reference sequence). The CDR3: CASSPTGQGRETQYF. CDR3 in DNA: TGTGCCAGCAGCCCGACTGGACAGGGGAGAGAGACCCAGTACTTC.